Presented here are 19 T cell receptor beta chains from one specimen sequenced in a study of blood T cell repertoires in COVID-19. TCRdb's copy holds only in-frame clones and misses some; the assay was immunoSEQ multiplex PCR. The repertoire holds fewer than 90,000 clones, with around 96% as singletons. Sample: peripheral blood. These TCRs come from a human donor with active COVID-19. The donor label of this sample is uncertain.

This clone came up once. The chain combines TRBV18 with TRBJ2-1; 13 positions match TRBD2. The ends lost 3 bases at V and 7 bases at J; junction bases unmatched: 0. The germline gives CDR1 KGHSH, CDR2 LQKENI. This CDR3 spans 14 amino acids. DNA for the CDR3: TGTGCCAGCTCACCGGGACTAGCGGGGAATGAGCAGTTCTTC. Its protein is CASSPGLAGNEQFF.

The table lists this clone with a count of one. This chain links TRBV10-3 with TRBJ2-3, with D perhaps matching TRBD1 (6 bases). V lost 6 bases to trimming and J lost 1 base, with 14 bases between them. The CDR3 covers 15 residues. CDR1 is ENHRY, CDR2 SYGVKD, per germline. CDR3 in amino acids: CAIRNRDTGTDTQYF. The DNA for the CDR3 is TGTGCCATCAGGAACCGGGACACCGGCACAGATACGCAGTATTTT.

The chain combines TRBV18 with TRBJ2-7; the D gene is possibly TRBD1 (5 bases). With 2 bases removed from V and 2 bases from J, the gap between germline ends came to 10 bases. Per the germline V gene, CDR1 is KGHSH and CDR2 is LQKENI. The CDR3 length is 14 residues. DNA of the CDR3: TGTGCCAGCTCACCAGAGGCAGGGCCCTACGAGCAGTACTTC. The encoded protein is CASSPEAGPYEQYF.

This clone was counted a single time. The genes are TRBV2 and TRBJ1-4, with 9 bases that match TRBD1. This CDR3 contains 15 residues. The ends lost 4 bases at V and 5 bases at J; junction bases unmatched: 5. Germline CDR1 is SNHLY and CDR2 is FYNNEI. The CDR3 nucleotides are TGTGCCAGCAGTGTGGGGACAGGGATAAATGAAAAACTGTTTTTT. Its protein product is CASSVGTGINEKLFF.

This chain connects TRBV5-5 to TRBJ2-7, with a weak D call TRBD1 (6 bases). The CDR3 covers 15 residues. The V gene lost 3 bases and the J gene lost 2 bases, with 15 bases spanning the gap. CDR1 is SGHKS, CDR2 YYEKEE, per germline (reference sequence). CDR3 region: CASSWTQGTPYEQYF. CDR3 nucleotide sequence: TGTGCCAGCAGCTGGACCCAAGGGACACCCTACGAGCAGTACTTC.

The CDR3 loop is CASSFRGTEAFF. In DNA form, the CDR3 reads TGTGCCAGCAGTTTCAGGGGCACTGAAGCTTTCTTT. The rearrangement joins TRBV27 to TRBJ1-1, with D perhaps TRBD1 (6 bases). Trimming took 3 bases from V and 4 from J, leaving 6 bases between them. CDR3 length equals 12 residues. The germline V gene has CDR1 MNHEY and CDR2 SMNVEV (reference sequence).

This clone was counted a single time. V and J are TRBV6-4 and TRBJ2-3, with TRBD2 identical over 9 bases. The CDR3 totals 16 residues. Looked up from germline, CDR1 is MRHNA and CDR2 is SNTAGT. Unmatched junction bases numbered 3, after V lost 0 bases and J lost 2 bases. Here the CDR3 reads CASSDSSGGPTDTQYF. CDR3 sequence (DNA): TGTGCCAGCAGTGACTCGAGCGGGGGGCCCACAGATACGCAGTATTTT.

The CDR3 bases are TGTGCCAGCAGTGAATGGCGTGCCCAGGACAATGAGCAGTTCTTC. This gives the protein CASSEWRAQDNEQFF. This chain links TRBV6-1 with TRBJ2-1; D is undetermined. This CDR3 is 15 amino acids long. The germline V and J ends were trimmed by 2 bases and 5 bases, with 13 bases remaining between them. Germline CDR1 is MNHNS and CDR2 is SASEGT.

The chain has TRBV5-1 and TRBJ2-3; tentative D call: TRBD2 (5 bases). The CDR3 is 16 amino acids. CDR1 is SGHRS and CDR2 is YFSETQ in the germline V gene. V was cut by 0 bases and J by 0 bases, with 11 bases left in between. DNA of the CDR3: TGCGCCAGCAGCTTGGTGAGCGGCTCTAGCACAGATACGCAGTATTTT. Encoded protein: CASSLVSGSSTDTQYF.

This clone occurred once. The chain uses TRBV9 and TRBJ2-7; D not certain. This CDR3 has 12 residues. Trimming removed 0 bases from V and 6 bases from J, with 7 bases in between. Looked up from germline, CDR1 is SGDLS and CDR2 is YYNGEE. This CDR3 reads CASSVDVGEQYF. The CDR3 DNA reads as TGTGCCAGCAGCGTAGACGTCGGCGAGCAGTACTTC.

The rearrangement links TRBV7-8 to TRBJ1-1, with D hard to call. This CDR3 spans 14 amino acids. The germline V gene encodes CDR1 SGHVS and CDR2 FQNEAQ. The V end lost 4 bases, the J end lost 5 bases, and 14 bases lay between the germline ends. CDR3 region: CASSSPTVGTEAFF. CDR3 nucleotide sequence: TGTGCCAGCAGCTCCCCCACGGTCGGGACTGAAGCTTTCTTT.

The J gene is TRBJ2-7, the V gene TRBV6-5, with D perhaps matching TRBD2 (7 bases). Germline lookup yields CDR1 MNHEY and CDR2 SVGAGI. CDR3 length: 14 residues. V was cut by 5 bases and J by 3 bases, with 14 bases left in between. CDR3 sequence: CASSTGRGVYEQYF. Written as DNA, the CDR3 is TGTGCCAGCAGTACAGGGAGGGGGGTCTACGAGCAGTACTTC.

The genes are TRBV5-1 and TRBJ1-1, with 8 bases lining up with TRBD1. The germline CDR1 and CDR2 sequences are SGHRS and YFSETQ. This CDR3 has 15 amino acids. V was clipped by 0 bases and J by 2 bases; unmatched bases: 3. The CDR3 loop is CASSLGGQGNTEAFF. The CDR3 DNA sequence: TGCGCCAGCAGCTTGGGAGGACAGGGAAACACTGAAGCTTTCTTT.

This clone was seen once. This chain connects TRBV7-2 to TRBJ2-3; tentatively, D is TRBD2 (6 bases). The V gene's germline CDR1 is SGHTA and CDR2 FQGNSA. The CDR3 spans 13 residues. V was shortened by 4 bases and J by 6 bases, with 11 bases between the two germline ends. CDR3 in amino acids: CASSSGSGDTQYF. Here the CDR3 DNA reads TGTGCCAGCAGCTCCGGGAGCGGCGATACGCAGTATTTT.

The V gene is TRBV11-2, the J gene TRBJ2-7; D not resolved. CDR1 SGHAT and CDR2 FQNNGV come from the germline V gene. CDR3 length equals 13 residues. The V gene lost 1 base and the J gene lost 2 bases, with 6 bases spanning the gap. DNA of the CDR3: TGTGCCAGCAGCTTAGGGCAGACCTACGAGCAGTACTTC. Protein product: CASSLGQTYEQYF.

The chain uses TRBV7-2 and TRBJ2-1, with D tentatively TRBD2 (6 bases). The CDR3 sequence is 13 residues long. Germline V CDR1 and CDR2: SGHTA, FQGNSA. Trimming cost V 5 bases and J 8 bases, with 13 bases left between them. This CDR3 is CASSQTSDHEQFF. Written as DNA, the CDR3 is TGTGCCAGCAGCCAGACTAGTGACCATGAGCAGTTCTTC.

DNA for the CDR3: TGTGCCACCAGTACCGACAGGATCACCGAGCAGTACTTC. Protein sequence: CATSTDRITEQYF. The V and J genes are TRBV15 and TRBJ2-7; tentative D call: TRBD1 (6 bases). V was shortened by 6 bases and J by 6 bases, with 15 bases between the two germline ends. The germline V gene encodes CDR1 LNHNV and CDR2 YYDKDF (reference sequence). This CDR3 contains 13 residues.

The chain couples TRBV7-8 to TRBJ1-5; D possibly corresponds to TRBD1 (5 bases). V lost 11 bases and J lost 10, with 24 bases in between. The V gene's germline CDR1 is SGHVS and CDR2 FQNEAQ. The CDR3 covers 14 residues. The DNA of the CDR3 is TGTGCCTCACTTCGGGGGACGGACTACGGACCCCAGCATTTT. This translates into CASLRGTDYGPQHF.

J is TRBJ2-5 and V is TRBV4-1; 10 bases fit TRBD1. Trimming took 1 base from V and 3 from J; bases not matched to a gene: 5. CDR1 is MGHRA and CDR2 is YSYEKL in the germline V gene. The CDR3 covers 16 residues. The DNA of the CDR3 is TGCGCCAGCAGCCAAGGAGAAGGACAGGGGGAAGAGACCCAGTACTTC. Translated, it gives CASSQGEGQGEETQYF.